This T cell receptor beta chain was sequenced in a study of cytomegalovirus exposure and HLA in healthy donors. Study results and limitations: In vitro, a few CMV-associated chains proved specific for CMV antigens. The authors listed about 170 TCR beta chains as cytomegalovirus-associated. Previously analyzed data showed that most TCR beta V segments were productive at a frequency of about 87% or about 30%. One variant, a missense change in DCLRE1C, was linked in a later analysis to TCR beta V- and J-gene trimming.

About this clone itself: Its specificity is unknown.

Primers included in the PCR were 60 Vbeta and 13 Jbeta primers. Here immunoSEQ multiplex PCR was the method, and the copy in TCRdb shows in-frame clones only, minus some. The sample table sets out more than 95,000 clones. CDR1 and CDR2 from the germline V gene are SGHRS and YFSETQ. The CDR3 covers 13 residues. Trimming took 1 base from V and 8 from J; bases not matched to a gene: 4. The chain is built from TRBV5-1 and TRBJ1-2; TRBD1 aligns across 8 bases. The TCR was taken from a man aged 40-49 years in good health and CMV-seronegative. Sequenced material: PBMCs. CDR3 coding DNA: TGCGCCAGCAGCTTGACAGGGGGAAAAGGCTACACCTTC. Its translation: CASSLTGGKGYTF.